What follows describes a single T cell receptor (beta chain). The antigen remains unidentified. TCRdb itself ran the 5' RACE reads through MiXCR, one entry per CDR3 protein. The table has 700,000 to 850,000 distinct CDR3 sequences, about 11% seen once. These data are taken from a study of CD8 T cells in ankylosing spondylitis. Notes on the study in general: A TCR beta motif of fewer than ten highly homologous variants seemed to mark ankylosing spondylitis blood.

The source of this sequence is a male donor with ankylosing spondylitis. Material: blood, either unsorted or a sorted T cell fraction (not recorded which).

This CDR3 reads CSARSPAFF. DNA of the CDR3: TGCAGTGCTAGATCCCCAGCTTTCTTT. The gene calls are TRBV20-1 and TRBJ1-1; no clear D gene. The CDR3 loop spans 9 amino acids. V was shortened by 2 bases and J by 10 bases, with 5 bases between the two germline ends. CDR1 DFQATT and CDR2 SNEGSKA come from the germline V gene (reference sequence).